This TCR beta chain came from a study of blood T cell repertoires in COVID-19. Study-level background: Spain, Italy and the United States supplied samples that represented acute and convalescent COVID-19. The analysed material was cDNA or gDNA that came from T cells, B-cell-depleted T cells, or PBMCs.

The CDR3 is 14 residues long. V dropped 5 bases and J dropped 8; count of bases not matched to a gene: 9. Looked up from germline, CDR1 is SNHLY and CDR2 is FYNNEI. Original methodology: The authors estimated nucleated cell counts from reference gene primer amplification. TCRdb's copy holds only in-frame clones and misses some; the assay was immunoSEQ multiplex PCR. The DNA gave D and trimming, while V, J and clone size come from that table. The sample holds 280,000 or so clones, 88% seen once. The chain uses TRBV2 and TRBJ1-2, with 9 bases fitting TRBD1. The specimen sequenced was peripheral blood. The source is a woman in her twenties or thirties who had recovered from COVID-19. The CDR3 spells CASSPQGTGNGYTF. In DNA, the CDR3 is TGTGCCAGCAGTCCCCAAGGGACAGGGAACGGCTACACCTTC.